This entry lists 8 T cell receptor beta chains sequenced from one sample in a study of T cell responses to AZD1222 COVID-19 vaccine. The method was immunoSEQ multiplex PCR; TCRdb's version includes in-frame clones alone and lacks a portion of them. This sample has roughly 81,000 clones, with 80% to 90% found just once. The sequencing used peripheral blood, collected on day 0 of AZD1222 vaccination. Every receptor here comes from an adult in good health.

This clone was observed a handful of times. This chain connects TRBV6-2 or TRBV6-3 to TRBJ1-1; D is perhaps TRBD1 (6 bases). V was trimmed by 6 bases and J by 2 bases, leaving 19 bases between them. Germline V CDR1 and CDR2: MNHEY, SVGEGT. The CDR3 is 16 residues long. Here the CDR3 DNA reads TGTGCCAGCAGCCGAGGTCCCGGACAGAAAAACACTGAAGCTTTCTTT. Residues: CASSRGPGQKNTEAFF.

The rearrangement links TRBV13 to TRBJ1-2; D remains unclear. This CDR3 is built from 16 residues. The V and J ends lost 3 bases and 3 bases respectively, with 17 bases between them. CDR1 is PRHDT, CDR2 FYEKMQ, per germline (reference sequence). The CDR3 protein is CASSLNFGEFDYGYTF. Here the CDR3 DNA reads TGTGCCAGCAGCTTGAATTTCGGGGAGTTCGACTATGGCTACACCTTC.

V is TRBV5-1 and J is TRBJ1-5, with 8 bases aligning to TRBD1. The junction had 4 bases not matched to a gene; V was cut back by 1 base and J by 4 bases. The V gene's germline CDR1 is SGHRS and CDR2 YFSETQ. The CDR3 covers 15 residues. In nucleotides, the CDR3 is TGCGCCAGCAGCTTGCGGACAGGGCGTAATCAGCCCCAGCATTTT. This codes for CASSLRTGRNQPQHF.

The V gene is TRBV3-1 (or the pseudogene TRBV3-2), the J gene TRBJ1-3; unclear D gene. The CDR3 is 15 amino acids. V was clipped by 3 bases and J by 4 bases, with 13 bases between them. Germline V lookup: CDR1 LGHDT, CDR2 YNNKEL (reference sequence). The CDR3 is CASSQTPSGGNTIYF. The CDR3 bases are TGTGCCAGCAGCCAGACCCCCTCGGGGGGAAACACCATATATTTT.

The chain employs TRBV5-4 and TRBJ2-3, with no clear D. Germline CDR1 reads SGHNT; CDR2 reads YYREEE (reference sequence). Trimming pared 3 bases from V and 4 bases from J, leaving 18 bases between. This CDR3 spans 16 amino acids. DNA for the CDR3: TGTGCCAGCAGCTCCTCAAAGCGAAGGGCTGCAGATACGCAGTATTTT. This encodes CASSSSKRRAADTQYF. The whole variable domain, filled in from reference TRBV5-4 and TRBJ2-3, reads ETGVTQSPTHLIKTRGQQVTLRCSSQSGHNTVSWYQQALGQGPQFIFQYYREEENGRGNFPPRFSGLQFPNYSSELNVNALELDDSALYLCASSSSKRRAADTQYFGPGTRLTVL.

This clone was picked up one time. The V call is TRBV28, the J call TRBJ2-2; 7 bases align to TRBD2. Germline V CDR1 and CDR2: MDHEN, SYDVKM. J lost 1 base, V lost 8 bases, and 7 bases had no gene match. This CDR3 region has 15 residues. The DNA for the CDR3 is TGTGCCAGCGCCTGGGGGGGTGGGAACACCGGGGAGCTGTTTTTT. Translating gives CASAWGGGNTGELFF.

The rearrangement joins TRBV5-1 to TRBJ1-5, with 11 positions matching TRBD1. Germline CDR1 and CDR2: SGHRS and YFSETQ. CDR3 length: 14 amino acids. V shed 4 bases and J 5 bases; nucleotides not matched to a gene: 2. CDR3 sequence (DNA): TGCGCCAGCAGCCCGGGACAGGGGGATCAGCCCCAGCATTTT. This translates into CASSPGQGDQPQHF.

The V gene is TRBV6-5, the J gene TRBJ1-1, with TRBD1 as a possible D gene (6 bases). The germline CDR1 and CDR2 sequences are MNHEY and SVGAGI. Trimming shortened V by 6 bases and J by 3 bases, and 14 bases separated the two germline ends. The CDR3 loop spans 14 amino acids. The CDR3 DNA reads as TGTGCCAGCAGGGTGACAGGCAGGGACACTGAAGCTTTCTTT. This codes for CASRVTGRDTEAFF.